The 30 T cell receptor beta chains below all came from one sample that was sequenced in a study of CD8 T cells in ankylosing spondylitis. The study's findings and limits: Made up of under ten highly homologous variants, a TCR beta motif appeared characteristic of ankylosing spondylitis blood.

TCRdb re-called the 5' RACE reads with MiXCR, one entry per CDR3 protein. The table lists 500,000 to 650,000 distinct CDR3 sequences, approximately 5% of them singletons, with 3% to 4.5% in the top ten. No antigen has been assigned to these receptors. Sequenced sample: blood, either unsorted or a sorted T cell fraction (not recorded which). These TCRs come from a male donor with ankylosing spondylitis.

As regards this clonotype: Its ends do not fully match the called genes, so a read error is possible. V and J are TRBV3-1 and TRBJ2-2; 12 bases agree with TRBD2. The CDR3 length is 17 residues. CDR1 and CDR2 (germline): LGHDT, YNNKEL (reference sequence). Written as DNA, the CDR3 is TGTGCCACCAGCAAGGCACTAGCGGGAGGAGGCACCGGGGAGCTGTTTTTT. Protein product: CATSKALAGGGTGELFF.

This clonotype was observed at least ten times. The gene calls are TRBV15 and TRBJ2-4; no firm D call. From germline, CDR1 is LNHNV and CDR2 YYDKDF (reference sequence). Deletions cut 0 bases from V and 7 bases from J, with 4 bases between. The CDR3 has 12 amino acids. The CDR3 protein is CATSRDRNIQYF. The CDR3 nucleotides read TGTGCCACCAGCAGAGATCGGAACATTCAGTACTTC.

V and J are TRBV20-1 and TRBJ2-7; D gene uncertain. CDR1 and CDR2 from the germline V gene are DFQATT and SNEGSKA (reference sequence). This CDR3 is built from 11 residues. The V end lost 0 bases, the J end lost 7 bases, and 7 bases lay between the germline ends. The CDR3 region is CSARDIGEQYF. CDR3 bases: TGCAGTGCTAGAGATATCGGGGAGCAGTACTTC.

There are many counts of this clonotype. The chain employs TRBV7-2 and TRBJ2-4; possible D gene TRBD1, 5 bases. This CDR3 region has 13 residues. Per germline, CDR1 SGHTA and CDR2 FQGNSA. Trimming left V 1 base short and J 9 bases short, with 10 bases between. As DNA, the CDR3 is TGTGCCAGCAGCTTAGAGGGGCTTGCCATTCAGTACTTC. Amino acid sequence: CASSLEGLAIQYF.

The gene calls are TRBV20-1 and TRBJ1-1; maybe TRBD1 (6 bases). The CDR3 has 14 residues. Trimming left V 4 bases short and J 2 bases short, with 14 bases between. In germline, CDR1 is DFQATT, CDR2 SNEGSKA (reference sequence). The CDR3 protein is CSAIGDILNTEAFF. CDR3 in DNA: TGCAGTGCTATTGGGGACATCCTAAACACTGAAGCTTTCTTT.

This clonotype was detected ten times or more. V gene TRBV11-1 combines with J gene TRBJ2-1; 10 positions match TRBD2. Germline assignment: CDR1 SGHAT and CDR2 FQDESV (reference sequence). Trimming took 1 base from V and 7 from J; bases not matched to a gene: 13. This CDR3 has 18 residues. CDR3 protein: CASSLGKTAGGPRNEQFF. In DNA form, the CDR3 reads TGTGCCAGCAGCTTAGGAAAAACAGCGGGGGGGCCACGGAATGAGCAGTTCTTC.

This clonotype was observed many times. The J gene is TRBJ2-2, the V gene TRBV7-8, with 7 bases fitting TRBD1. Trimming cost V 5 bases and J 7 bases; bases outside gene matches: 7. Looked up from germline, CDR1 is SGHVS and CDR2 is FQNEAQ. The CDR3 spans 14 residues. The CDR3 protein is CASSLDRRSGELFF. The CDR3 DNA follows: TGTGCCAGCAGCCTGGACAGGCGCAGCGGGGAGCTGTTTTTT.

This clonotype has ten or more counts. The CDR3 region is CSALPVQGSGNTEAFF. CDR3 DNA: TGCAGTGCTCTCCCCGTCCAGGGGTCAGGGAACACTGAAGCTTTCTTT. This chain connects TRBV20-1 to TRBJ1-1, with D possibly matching TRBD1 (6 bases). This CDR3 comprises 16 residues. Germline-derived CDR1 and CDR2 are DFQATT and SNEGSKA (reference sequence). V lost 5 bases and J 1 base, leaving 20 bases between the germline ends.

J is TRBJ1-2 and V is TRBV12-5; D unresolved. Deletions cut 5 bases from V and 12 bases from J, with 16 bases between. CDR3 length: 12 amino acids. Germline CDR1 LGHNT, CDR2 FRNRAP. CDR3 amino acids: CASGLNRPPDTF. Written as DNA, the CDR3 is TGTGCTAGTGGTCTTAACCGGCCGCCTGACACCTTC.

Ten or more counts support this clonotype. V is TRBV6-5 and J is TRBJ1-2; the D gene is possibly TRBD1 (6 bases). The CDR3 contains 14 residues. V lost 0 bases and J 8 bases, leaving 13 bases between the germline ends. The germline V gene has CDR1 MNHEY and CDR2 SVGAGI. This chain's CDR3 is CASSYSAGAEGYTF. CDR3 DNA: TGTGCCAGCAGTTACTCTGCAGGGGCCGAAGGCTACACCTTC.

This clonotype was seen at least ten times. The V and J genes are TRBV12-3 or TRBV12-4 and TRBJ2-5, with 9 bases identical to TRBD2. This CDR3 spans 14 amino acids. V was pared by 3 bases and J by 4 bases, with 3 bases of the junction left unmatched. The chain's CDR3 is CASSFAGGPETQYF. In DNA, the CDR3 is TGTGCCAGCAGTTTCGCGGGAGGGCCAGAGACCCAGTACTTC.

This clonotype was detected many times. A junction boundary mismatches the germline segment, possibly from a read error. V gene TRBV7-3 combines with J gene TRBJ1-6; tentative D call: TRBD1 (6 bases). This CDR3 spans 15 amino acids. CDR1 and CDR2 (germline): SGHTA, FQGTGA. The CDR3 bases are TGTGCCAGCAGTTTAATGGGGGCCAACAATTCACCCCTCCACTTT. The encoded protein is CASSLMGANNSPLHF.

Many counts were recorded for this clonotype. The chain is built from TRBV12-3 or TRBV12-4 and TRBJ2-4; perhaps TRBD2 as D (6 bases). The length of the CDR3 is 15 residues. V was cut by 4 bases and J by 6 bases, with 16 bases left in between. CDR3 region: CASSSNPGRTNIQYF. In DNA form, the CDR3 reads TGTGCCAGCAGTTCCAACCCTGGGAGGACAAACATTCAGTACTTC.

This clonotype was counted many times. This chain uses TRBV4-3 with TRBJ2-5; a possible D gene is TRBD1 (6 bases). V gave up 3 bases and J gave up 5 bases, with 19 bases separating them. CDR1 is LGHNA and CDR2 is YSLEER in the germline V gene. The length of the CDR3 is 16 residues. The DNA of the CDR3 is TGCGCCAGCAGCCAGGGGTCAACAGGGAAAGGCGAGACCCAGTACTTC. This sequence encodes CASSQGSTGKGETQYF.

Ten or more counts support this clonotype. V gene TRBV29-1 combines with J gene TRBJ2-7; D may be TRBD1 (5 bases). CDR1 and CDR2 (germline): SQVTM, ANQGSEA. This CDR3 has 14 residues. Trimming shortened V by 3 bases and J by 1 base, and 13 bases separated the two germline ends. The CDR3 protein is CSVEIGYRSYEQYF. The CDR3 DNA follows: TGCAGCGTTGAGATAGGGTACAGGTCCTACGAGCAGTACTTC.

This clonotype has a count of ten or more. This rearrangement joins TRBV11-1 to TRBJ2-3; D is perhaps TRBD1 (5 bases). The germline V and J ends were trimmed by 4 bases and 3 bases, with 11 bases remaining between them. The CDR3 spans 14 residues. CDR1 is SGHAT and CDR2 is FQDESV in the germline V gene (reference sequence). The CDR3 coding sequence is TGTGCCAGCAGCTCAGGGCCACATACAGATACGCAGTATTTT. The encoded protein is CASSSGPHTDTQYF. The full variable domain, in which reference TRBV11-1 and TRBJ2-3 provide the parts outside the CDR3, is EAEVAQSPRYKITEKSQAVAFWCDPISGHATLYWYRQILGQGPELLVQFQDESVVDDSQLPKDRFSAERLKGVDSTLKIQPAELGDSAMYLCASSSGPHTDTQYFGPGTRLTVL.

Concerning this clonotype: A much more abundant neighbour one base away suggests this may be a read error. The chain joins TRBV7-6 to TRBJ1-4; perhaps TRBD1 as D (5 bases). The CDR3 is 15 amino acids. V dropped 8 bases and J dropped 0 bases, with 13 bases sitting between them. CDR1 is SGHVS, CDR2 FNYEAQ, per germline. As DNA, the CDR3 is TGTGCCAGCGGGACCGGTCTTGCAACTAATGAAAAACTGTTTTTT. Encoded protein: CASGTGLATNEKLFF.

This clonotype was detected many times. V usage is TRBV24-1 and J usage is TRBJ2-1; 7 positions match TRBD1. There are 14 residues in the CDR3. The germline CDR1 and CDR2 sequences are KGHDR and SFDVKD. The V and J ends lost 7 bases and 7 bases, in that order; junction bases with no gene match: 9. CDR3 in amino acids: CATRDSGRGNEQFF. The CDR3 DNA sequence: TGTGCCACCAGAGACTCGGGCAGGGGGAATGAGCAGTTCTTC.

This clonotype was observed at least ten times. The rearrangement uses TRBV6-2 or TRBV6-3 and TRBJ1-5; no firm D call. Germline loops: CDR1 MNHEY, CDR2 SVGEGT. The CDR3 has 14 amino acids. The germline V and J ends were trimmed by 5 bases and 5 bases, with 13 bases remaining between them. DNA for the CDR3: TGTGCCAGCAGTCAAGACGGCGCCTATCAGCCCCAGCATTTT. Translation gives CASSQDGAYQPQHF.

Many counts were recorded for this clonotype. This rearrangement joins TRBV28 to TRBJ2-7; no clear D gene. V lost 3 bases to trimming and J lost 3 bases, with 3 bases between them. Germline assignment: CDR1 MDHEN and CDR2 SYDVKM. CDR3 length equals 11 residues. This CDR3 is CASSFVYEQYF. CDR3 nucleotides: TGTGCCAGCAGTTTCGTCTACGAGCAGTACTTC.

In its sample, this clonotype was seen many times. The J gene is TRBJ1-5, the V gene TRBV7-8; D is uncertain. CDR3 size: 13 residues. CDR1 is SGHVS, CDR2 FQNEAQ, per germline. The germline V and J ends were trimmed by 1 base and 12 bases, with 13 bases remaining between them. CDR3 region: CASSLDVRLVQHF. The CDR3 DNA reads as TGTGCCAGCAGCTTAGACGTCCGCTTAGTCCAGCATTTT.

This clonotype was seen at least ten times. The rearrangement links TRBV10-3 to TRBJ2-1; the match to TRBD1 covers 10 bases. CDR1 ENHRY and CDR2 SYGVKD come from the germline V gene. The CDR3 is 15 amino acids. V lost 1 base and J lost 9; bases outside the gene matches: 6. CDR3 DNA: TGTGCCATCAGTGAGTTGGGACAGGGGTCAAGTGAGCAGTTCTTC. This gives the protein CAISELGQGSSEQFF.

This clonotype occurred a few times. This rearrangement joins TRBV7-9 to TRBJ2-1; D is ambiguous. The CDR3 contains 11 residues. V was shortened by 9 bases and J by 6 bases, with 9 bases between the two germline ends. Germline assignment: CDR1 SEHNR and CDR2 FQNEAQ (reference sequence). The CDR3 is CASRSLNEQFF. Here the CDR3 DNA reads TGTGCCAGTCGGTCGCTCAATGAGCAGTTCTTC.

The V and J genes are TRBV4-1 and TRBJ1-2; D is perhaps TRBD1 (5 bases). Germline-derived CDR1 and CDR2 are MGHRA and YSYEKL. CDR3 size: 16 residues. With 1 base removed from V and 3 bases from J, the gap between germline ends came to 15 bases. The CDR3 DNA follows: TGCGCCAGCAGCCAAGGAACGGGGACTCTAGACTATGGCTACACCTTC. It yields the protein CASSQGTGTLDYGYTF.

The gene calls are TRBV5-6 and TRBJ2-1, with D perhaps matching TRBD2 (6 bases). Between the trimmed V and J ends, which lost 8 bases and 7 bases, there was a span of 16 bases. Germline V gene lookup returns CDR1 SGHDT and CDR2 YYEEEE. The CDR3 consists of 13 residues. Here the CDR3 reads CARGPGRRNEQFF. The CDR3 coding sequence is TGTGCCAGGGGCCCCGGGAGACGGAATGAGCAGTTCTTC.

This clonotype was recorded at least ten times. V and J are TRBV7-2 and TRBJ1-2; D is ambiguous. Germline CDR1 is SGHTA and CDR2 is FQGNSA. V was trimmed by 2 bases and J by 0 bases, leaving 10 bases between them. The CDR3 is 15 residues long. For the CDR3, the DNA is TGTGCCAGCAGCTTAACGCCCCAGCCTAACTATGGCTACACCTTC. Its protein is CASSLTPQPNYGYTF.

Many counts were recorded for this clonotype. The chain is built from TRBV20-1 and TRBJ2-7; TRBD2 matches 11 bases. CDR3 length equals 15 residues. Germline loops: CDR1 DFQATT, CDR2 SNEGSKA (reference sequence). With 0 bases clipped from V and 1 base from J, the junction kept 2 bases outside the gene matches. The CDR3 sequence: CSARERLAGSYEQYF. As DNA, the CDR3 is TGCAGTGCTAGAGAGCGACTAGCGGGGTCCTACGAGCAGTACTTC.

This clonotype was counted at least ten times. The CDR3 loop reads CASSLVLGLERYNEQFF. The CDR3 bases are TGTGCCAGCAGCTTAGTTTTGGGACTAGAGCGGTACAATGAGCAGTTCTTC. The V gene is TRBV7-2, the J gene TRBJ2-1, with TRBD2 matching 8 bases. Trimming cost V 1 base and J 4 bases; bases outside gene matches: 9. Looked up from germline, CDR1 is SGHTA and CDR2 is FQGNSA. The CDR3 consists of 17 residues. Filled out from reference TRBV7-2 and TRBJ2-1, the complete variable domain reads GAGVSQSPSNKVTEKGKDVELRCDPISGHTALYWYRQSLGQGLEFLIYFQGNSAPDKSGLPSDRFSAERTGGSVSTLTIQRTQQEDSAVYLCASSLVLGLERYNEQFFGPGTRLTVL.

This clonotype was recorded many times. The rearrangement joins TRBV5-6 to TRBJ2-1; D may correspond to TRBD1 or TRBD2 (6 bases each). The germline CDR1 and CDR2 sequences are SGHDT and YYEEEE. V was shortened by 3 bases and J by 4 bases, with 29 bases between the two germline ends. The CDR3 is made up of 20 amino acids. This chain's CDR3 is CASSYRRGMQLRPVYNEQFF. The CDR3 DNA follows: TGTGCCAGCAGCTATCGGAGGGGGATGCAGCTACGGCCAGTTTACAATGAGCAGTTCTTC. Full variable domain (missing parts from reference TRBV5-6 and TRBJ2-1): DAGVTQSPTHLIKTRGQQVTLRCSPKSGHDTVSWYQQALGQGPQFIFQYYEEEERQRGNFPDRFSGHQFPNYSSELNVNALLLGDSALYLCASSYRRGMQLRPVYNEQFFGPGTRLTVL.

This clonotype was counted ten times or more. The genes are TRBV12-3 or TRBV12-4 and TRBJ1-2; D uncertain. There are 14 residues in the CDR3. Deletions cut 3 bases from V and 7 bases from J, with 15 bases between. The CDR3 nucleotides are TGTGCCAGCAGTTTTATTCCGGGGTTGCCTGGCTACACCTTC. This gives the protein CASSFIPGLPGYTF.